The clone carrying this TCR beta chain has a handful of counts. Germline is not matched at one junction end, which may reflect a read error. The sample comes from a study of blood T cell repertoires in COVID-19. Study details: There were acute and convalescent COVID-19 samples, and they came from the United States, Italy and Spain.

All enrollees were roughly 18 to 89 years old and from approximately 25 US areas. Self-reported history from a screening survey and questionnaire set each donor's cohort. As handled by the study authors: Amplification with reference gene primers provided the estimates of nucleated cell counts. Only in-frame clones appear in the TCRdb table, and some are missing; sequencing was by immunoSEQ multiplex PCR. V, J and clone size were drawn from that table, and D and trimming were deduced from the DNA. Altogether a few hundred thousand clones are present, around 90% being singletons, with the ten largest covering 3% to 3.5%. The CDR3 has 12 amino acids.

The rearrangement links TRBV12-3 or TRBV12-4 to TRBJ2-4; TRBD1 matches at 7 bases. The sample was PBMCs or T cells enriched from blood (not recorded which). The receptor comes from a woman in her 40s who had been exposed to COVID-19. DNA of the CDR3: TGTGCCAGCAGTTTGTCAGGGGGTTTTCCCAAGTTC. Translated, it gives CASSLSGGFPKF.